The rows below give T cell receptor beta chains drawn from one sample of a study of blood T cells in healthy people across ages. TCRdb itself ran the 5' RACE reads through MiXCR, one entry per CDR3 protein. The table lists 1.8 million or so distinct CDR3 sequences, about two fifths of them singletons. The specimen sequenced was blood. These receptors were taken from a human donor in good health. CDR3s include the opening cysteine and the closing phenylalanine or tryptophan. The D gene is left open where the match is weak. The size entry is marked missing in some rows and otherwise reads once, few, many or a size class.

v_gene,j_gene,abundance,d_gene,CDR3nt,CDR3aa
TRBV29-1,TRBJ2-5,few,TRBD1,TGCAGCGTTTTGGGACAGAATCAAGAGACCCAGTACTTC,CSVLGQNQETQYF
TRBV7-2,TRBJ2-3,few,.,TGTGCCAGCAGCCCCCGGCCGGCGGGAGATACGCAGTATTTT,CASSPRPAGDTQYF
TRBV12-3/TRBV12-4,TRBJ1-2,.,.,TGTGCCAGCAGTTTTGGGCTTGGGGGGTACGGCTACACCTTC,CASSFGLGGYGYTF
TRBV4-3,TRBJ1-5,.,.,TGCGCCAGCAGCCAAGAGTATGGTTATAGCAATCGGCCCCAGCATTTT,CASSQEYGYSNRPQHF
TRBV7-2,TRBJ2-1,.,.,TGTGCCAGCAGCTTAAATGCTCAGGCCAGGGATGAGCAGTTCTTC,CASSLNAQARDEQFF
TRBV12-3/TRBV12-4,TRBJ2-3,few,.,TGTGCCAGCAGTCGTATCCGGGGGAGCACAGATACGCAGTATTTT,CASSRIRGSTDTQYF
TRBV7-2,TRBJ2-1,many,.,TGTGCCAGCAAATTAGGACTGCGTGACAATGAGCAGTTCTTC,CASKLGLRDNEQFF
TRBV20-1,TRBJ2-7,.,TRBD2,TGCAGTGCTAGAGGGGCGGCGGGGGGCATCTACGAGCAGTACTTC,CSARGAAGGIYEQYF
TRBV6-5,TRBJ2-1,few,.,TGTGCCAGCAGTAAACCCGGGAGCAATGAGCAGTTCTTC,CASSKPGSNEQFF
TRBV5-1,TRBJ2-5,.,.,TGCGCCAGCAGCTTGTACAGGGACTTAGAGACCCAGTACTTC,CASSLYRDLETQYF
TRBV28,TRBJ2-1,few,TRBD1,TGTGCCAGCGGCTTTCAGGGGGCCGGCAATGAGCAGTTCTTC,CASGFQGAGNEQFF
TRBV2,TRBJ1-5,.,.,TGTGCCAGCATACAGGCTAGCAATCAGCCCCAGCATTTT,CASIQASNQPQHF
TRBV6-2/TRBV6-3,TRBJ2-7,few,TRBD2,TGTGCCAGCGCAGTTCCGGGACTAGCGGACCGGACTGGGGAGCAGTACTTC,CASAVPGLADRTGEQYF
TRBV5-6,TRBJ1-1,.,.,TGTGCCAGCAGCTTTAGACAGCCGAACACTGAAGCTTTCTTT,CASSFRQPNTEAFF
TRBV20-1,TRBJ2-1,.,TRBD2,TGCAGTGGCCGCCCGGGACTAGCCTCCCATGAGCAGTTCTTC,CSGRPGLASHEQFF
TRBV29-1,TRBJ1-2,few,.,TGCAGCGTTGAAAAGGCAGGAGCCTATGGCTACACCTTC,CSVEKAGAYGYTF
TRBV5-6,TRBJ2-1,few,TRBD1,TGTGCCAGCAGCTTCACAGGGGCTGGAGAGCAGTTCTTC,CASSFTGAGEQFF
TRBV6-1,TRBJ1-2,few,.,TGTGCCAGCACCCCAATATTTAGCCAGATCCTGGAGTATGGCTACACCTTC,CASTPIFSQILEYGYTF
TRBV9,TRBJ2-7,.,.,TGTGCCAGCAGCGTAGTCTCGGGGGTCGGTCTCTACGAGCAGTACTTC,CASSVVSGVGLYEQYF
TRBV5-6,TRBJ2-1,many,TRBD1,TGTGCCAGCAGCTTTTTACAGGGGTCCTACAATGAGCAGTTCTTC,CASSFLQGSYNEQFF
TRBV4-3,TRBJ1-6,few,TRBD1,TGCGCCAGCAGCCAAGATTTGGGCCTCCGGGACAGGGTTGTTCCCCTCCACTTT,CASSQDLGLRDRVVPLHF
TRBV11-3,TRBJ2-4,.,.,TGTGCCAGCAGCTTCGAGGGGTACCAAAACATTCAGTACTTC,CASSFEGYQNIQYF
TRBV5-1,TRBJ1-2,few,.,TGCGCCAGCAGCTTAGATGAGGGAACCTATGGCTACACCTTC,CASSLDEGTYGYTF
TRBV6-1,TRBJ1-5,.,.,TGTGCCAGCAGCCCCCAGCAGGGCATCAATCAGCCCCAGCATTTT,CASSPQQGINQPQHF
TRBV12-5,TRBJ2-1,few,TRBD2,TGTGCTAGTGGTTCACCTCAGCGGGGGGGAGACAATGAGCAGTTCTTC,CASGSPQRGGDNEQFF
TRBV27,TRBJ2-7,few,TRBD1,TGTGCCAGCAGTCCCCTGGGGACAGGACACGAGCAGTACTTC,CASSPLGTGHEQYF
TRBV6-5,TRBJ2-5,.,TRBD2,TGTGCCAGCACCATGACTAGCGGGGGGGCAGGAGAGACCCAGTACTTC,CASTMTSGGAGETQYF
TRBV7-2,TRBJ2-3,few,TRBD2,TGTGCCAGCAGCTTTAGCGGGGGGGCGGGCACAGATACGCAGTATTTT,CASSFSGGAGTDTQYF
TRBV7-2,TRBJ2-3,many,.,TGTGCCAGCAGCTTGTGGACATTCACAGATACGCAGTATTTT,CASSLWTFTDTQYF
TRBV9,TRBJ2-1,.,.,TGTGCCAGCAGCATGAGGAGCGGGCCGTTTACCTACAATGAGCAGTTCTTC,CASSMRSGPFTYNEQFF
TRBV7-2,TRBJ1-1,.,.,TGTGCCAGCCTCCCTTATGGGCAGGGTGAAGCTTTCTTT,CASLPYGQGEAFF
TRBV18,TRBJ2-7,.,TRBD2,TGTGCCAGCTCACCAACTTCCGGGACTAGCGGGGGCCACAACTCCTACGAGCAGTACTTC,CASSPTSGTSGGHNSYEQYF
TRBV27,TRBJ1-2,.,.,TGTGCCAGCAGTTTCCGGGAACCCTCTTCTGGCTACACCTTC,CASSFREPSSGYTF
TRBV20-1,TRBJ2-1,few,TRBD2,TGCAGTGCCGCTACCCTGGGAGCGGGGGGCGGGGATGAGCAGTTCTTC,CSAATLGAGGGDEQFF
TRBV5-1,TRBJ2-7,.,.,TGCGCCAGCAGCTTGAACCTAGTGGGGGAGCAGTACTTC,CASSLNLVGEQYF
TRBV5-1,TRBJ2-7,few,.,TGCGCCAGCAGCTTGGGAGGGGTCCAGGGGCTCTACGAGCAGTACTTC,CASSLGGVQGLYEQYF
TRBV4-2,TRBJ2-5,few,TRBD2,TGTGCCAGCAGCCAAGTACTGAGTGGCGGGACTAGCATCGTGACCCAGTACTTC,CASSQVLSGGTSIVTQYF
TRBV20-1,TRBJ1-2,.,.,TGCAGTGCTACGTTTGGGGATCAAGGCTACACCTTC,CSATFGDQGYTF
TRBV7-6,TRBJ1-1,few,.,TGTGCCAGCAGCTTAGCAATTAGGGTCAGCCTCTTAAACACTGAAGCTTTCTTT,CASSLAIRVSLLNTEAFF
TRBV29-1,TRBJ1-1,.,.,TGCAGCGCAGAAAGGGGGGACACTGAAGCTTTCTTT,CSAERGDTEAFF
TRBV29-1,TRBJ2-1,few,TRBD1,TGCAGCGTTGAAGTGTGGATAAGGGGGCGAAACAATGAGCAGTTCTTC,CSVEVWIRGRNNEQFF
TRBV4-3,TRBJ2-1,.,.,TGCGCCAGCAGCCAAGACGGGGAGGACAAAAGAGTTGAGCAGTTCTTC,CASSQDGEDKRVEQFF
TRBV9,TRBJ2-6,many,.,TGTGCCAGCAGCTCCGGCCCTTTCTCTGGGGCCAACGTCCTGACTTTC,CASSSGPFSGANVLTF
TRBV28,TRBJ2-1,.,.,TGTGCCAGCCGCCTCACGAGAGAGCAGTTCTTC,CASRLTREQFF
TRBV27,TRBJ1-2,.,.,TGTGCCAGCAGTCCGCGATGGGGCTATGGCTACACCTTC,CASSPRWGYGYTF
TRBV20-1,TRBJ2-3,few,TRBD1,TGCAGTGCTAGAGGGACAGGGGCACCCTTTAGCACAGATACGCAGTATTTT,CSARGTGAPFSTDTQYF
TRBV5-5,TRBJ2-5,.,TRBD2,TGTGCCAGCAGCAGGACTAGCGGTTCGGAGACCCAGTACTTC,CASSRTSGSETQYF
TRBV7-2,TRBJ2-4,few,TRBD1,TGTGCCAGCAGCTTAGGGACAGGGCTATCAAACATTCAGTACTTC,CASSLGTGLSNIQYF